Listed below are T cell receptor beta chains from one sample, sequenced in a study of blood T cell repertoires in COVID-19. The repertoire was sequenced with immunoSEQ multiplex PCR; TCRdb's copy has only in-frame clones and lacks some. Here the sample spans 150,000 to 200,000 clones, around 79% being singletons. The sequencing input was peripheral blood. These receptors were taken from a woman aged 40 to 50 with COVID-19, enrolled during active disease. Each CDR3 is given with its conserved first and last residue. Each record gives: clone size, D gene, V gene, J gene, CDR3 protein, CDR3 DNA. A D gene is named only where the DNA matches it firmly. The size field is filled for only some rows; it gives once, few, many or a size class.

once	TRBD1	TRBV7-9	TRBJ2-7	CASTRTGHEQYF	TGTGCCAGCACGCGGACAGGGCACGAGCAGTACTTC
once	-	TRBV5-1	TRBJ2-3	CASSLLPDSRTDTQYF	TGCGCCAGCAGCTTGTTGCCGGACAGTAGGACAGATACGCAGTATTTT
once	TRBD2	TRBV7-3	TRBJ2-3	CASSSPGTSGGYGRDTQYF	TGTGCCAGCAGCTCCCCGGGGACTAGCGGGGGCTACGGCAGGGATACGCAGTATTTT
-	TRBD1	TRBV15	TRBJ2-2	CATSRDRGKGGELFF	TGTGCCACCAGCCGTGACAGGGGGAAGGGCGGGGAGCTGTTTTTT
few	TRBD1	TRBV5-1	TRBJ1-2	CASSFTGQRDYTF	TGCGCCAGCAGCTTTACGGGACAGCGCGACTACACCTTC
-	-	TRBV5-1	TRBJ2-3	CASSLEGGATDTQYF	TGCGCCAGCAGCTTGGAGGGCGGGGCAACAGATACGCAGTATTTT
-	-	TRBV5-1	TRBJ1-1	CASSFSGEVNTEAFF	TGCGCCAGCAGCTTCAGTGGGGAGGTGAACACTGAAGCTTTCTTT
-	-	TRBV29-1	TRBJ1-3	CSVGHPGNTIYF	TGCAGCGTCGGACACCCTGGAAACACCATATATTTT
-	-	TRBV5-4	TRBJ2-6	CATERQFSGANVLTF	TGTGCCACCGAGAGACAGTTCTCTGGGGCCAACGTCCTGACTTTC
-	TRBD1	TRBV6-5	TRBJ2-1	CASRTPGQGRQFF	TGTGCCAGCAGAACCCCGGGACAGGGTAGGCAGTTCTTC
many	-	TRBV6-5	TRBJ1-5	CASSIGGGQPQHF	TGTGCCAGCAGCATTGGGGGCGGGCAGCCCCAGCATTTT
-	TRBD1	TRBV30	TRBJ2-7	CAWSHPGQGVHEQYF	TGTGCCTGGAGTCATCCGGGACAGGGCGTACACGAGCAGTACTTC
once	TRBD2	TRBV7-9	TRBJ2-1	CASSLAGLNNEQFF	TGTGCCAGCAGCTTAGCGGGACTAAACAATGAGCAGTTCTTC
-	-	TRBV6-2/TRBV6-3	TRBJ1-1	CASSLWGRGTEAFF	TGTGCCAGCAGTTTGTGGGGCAGGGGCACTGAAGCTTTCTTT
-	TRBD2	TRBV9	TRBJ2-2	CASSTNTRLADNTGELFF	TGTGCCAGCAGCACGAATACAAGACTAGCAGATAACACCGGGGAGCTGTTTTTT
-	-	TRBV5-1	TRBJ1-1	CASSQFWNTEAFF	TGCGCCAGCAGCCAGTTTTGGAACACTGAAGCTTTCTTT
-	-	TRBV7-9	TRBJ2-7	CASSPRGRSLYEQYF	TGTGCCAGCAGCCCGCGGGGACGGAGCCTGTACGAGCAGTACTTC
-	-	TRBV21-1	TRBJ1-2	CASSGQRANYGYTF	TGTGCCAGCAGTGGACAGAGAGCTAACTATGGCTACACCTTC
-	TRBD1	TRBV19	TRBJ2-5	CASSRQGTLETQYF	TGTGCCAGTAGTAGACAGGGGACGTTAGAGACCCAGTACTTC
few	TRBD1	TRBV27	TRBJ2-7	CASSLSDRTYEQYF	TGTGCCAGCAGTTTATCGGACAGGACCTACGAGCAGTACTTC
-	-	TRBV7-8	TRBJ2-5	CASSAPLDPETQYF	TGTGCCAGCAGCGCACCCCTAGACCCAGAGACCCAGTACTTC
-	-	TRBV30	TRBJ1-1	CAWSKGPKAFF	TGTGCCTGGAGTAAGGGGCCTAAAGCTTTCTTT
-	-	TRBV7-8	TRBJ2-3	CASTFGDTQYF	TGTGCCAGCACCTTCGGAGATACGCAGTATTTT
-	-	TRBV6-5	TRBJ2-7	CASGQAREQYF	TGTGCCAGCGGGCAGGCCCGCGAGCAGTACTTC
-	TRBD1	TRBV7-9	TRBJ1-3	CASSLEGQAGNTIYF	TGTGCCAGCAGCTTAGAAGGACAGGCTGGAAACACCATATATTTT
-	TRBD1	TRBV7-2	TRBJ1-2	CASTVQGSNYGYTF	TGTGCCAGCACCGTACAGGGGTCTAACTATGGCTACACCTTC
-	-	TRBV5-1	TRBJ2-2	CASSLAAGGIAGELFF	TGCGCCAGCAGCTTGGCCGCTGGGGGGATTGCCGGGGAGCTGTTTTTT
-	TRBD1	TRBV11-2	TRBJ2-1	CASSLGDRGVYNEQFF	TGTGCCAGCAGCTTAGGGGACAGGGGTGTTTACAATGAGCAGTTCTTC
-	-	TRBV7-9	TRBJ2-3	CAGSLRGTMDTQYF	TGTGCCGGCAGCCTCCGGGGGACGATGGATACGCAGTATTTT
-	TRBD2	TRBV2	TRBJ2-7	CATRTSVVPYEQYF	TGTGCCACCAGAACTAGCGTAGTTCCTTACGAGCAGTACTTC
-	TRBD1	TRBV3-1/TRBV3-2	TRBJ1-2	CASSPIGQGAFGYTF	TGTGCCAGCAGCCCCATTGGACAGGGGGCATTTGGCTACACCTTC
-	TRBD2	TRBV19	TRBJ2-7	CASSIRTSGNSYEQYF	TGTGCCAGTAGTATCAGAACTAGCGGGAATTCCTACGAGCAGTACTTC
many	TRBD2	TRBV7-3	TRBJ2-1	CASSFGTSGGYNEQFF	TGTGCCAGCAGCTTCGGGACTAGCGGGGGCTACAATGAGCAGTTCTTC
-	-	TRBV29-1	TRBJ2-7	CSVEGGEGWTYEQYF	TGCAGCGTTGAAGGGGGAGAGGGTTGGACCTACGAGCAGTACTTC
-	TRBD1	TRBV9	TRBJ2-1	CASSVAPGQGAGEQFF	TGTGCCAGCAGCGTAGCTCCCGGACAGGGGGCTGGTGAGCAGTTCTTC
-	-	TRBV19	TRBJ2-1	CASGGYEQFF	TGTGCCAGTGGAGGGTATGAGCAGTTCTTC
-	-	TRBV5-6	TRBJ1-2	CASSLVSILYGYTF	TGTGCCAGCAGCTTGGTTTCTATCCTTTATGGCTACACCTTC
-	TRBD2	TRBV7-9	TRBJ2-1	CASSTSGGAGEQFF	TGTGCCAGCAGTACTAGCGGGGGGGCCGGTGAGCAGTTCTTC
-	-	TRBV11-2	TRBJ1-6	CASSLGPSYNSPLHF	TGTGCCAGCAGCTTAGGGCCGTCCTATAATTCACCCCTCCACTTT
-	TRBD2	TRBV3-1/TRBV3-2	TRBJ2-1	CASSPRTGGNEQFF	TGTGCCAGCAGCCCCCGGACGGGGGGTAATGAGCAGTTCTTC
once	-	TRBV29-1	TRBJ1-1	CSVQGGTEAFF	TGCAGCGTCCAGGGAGGCACTGAAGCTTTCTTT
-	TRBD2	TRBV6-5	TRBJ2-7	CASSYALSGGAHEQYF	TGTGCCAGCAGTTACGCTCTTAGCGGGGGGGCCCACGAGCAGTACTTC
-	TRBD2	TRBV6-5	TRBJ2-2	CASSLSGGTNTGELFF	TGTGCCAGCAGTTTAAGCGGGGGGACGAACACCGGGGAGCTGTTTTTT
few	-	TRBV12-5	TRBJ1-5	CASGWDTYSNQPQHF	TGTGCTAGTGGTTGGGACACCTATAGCAATCAGCCCCAGCATTTT
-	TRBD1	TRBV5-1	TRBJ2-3	CASSPDRGSMDTQYF	TGCGCCAGCAGCCCCGACAGGGGGAGTATGGATACGCAGTATTTT